The 3 T cell receptor beta chains below were found in one sample sequenced in a study of cytomegalovirus exposure and HLA in healthy donors. 13 Jbeta primers and 60 Vbeta primers were used for the PCR. The protocol was immunoSEQ multiplex PCR, while the TCRdb copy is restricted to in-frame clones and leaves out a portion. The data hold 100,000 to 150,000 clones, with around four fifths observed a single time. The sample consisted of PBMCs. The receptors here all came from a man aged 18 to 30 in good health and CMV-seropositive.

V gene TRBV19 combines with J gene TRBJ1-3, with 10 positions matching TRBD1. Trimming removed 3 bases from V and 1 base from J; junction bases left unmatched: 3. CDR3 length equals 16 residues. Germline CDR1 is LNHDA and CDR2 is SQIVND (reference sequence). In DNA, the CDR3 is TGTGCCAGTAGTATGGGGACAGGGGCTTCTGGAAACACCATATATTTT. Its translation: CASSMGTGASGNTIYF.

The rearrangement joins TRBV7-8 to TRBJ1-5, with 8 bases aligning to TRBD1. The germline CDR1 and CDR2 sequences are SGHVS and FQNEAQ. The V and J ends lost 0 bases and 5 bases, in that order; junction bases with no gene match: 6. The CDR3 is made up of 16 amino acids. For the CDR3, the DNA is TGTGCCAGCAGCTTAGCGGGTGGACAGGGACATCAGCCCCAGCATTTT. Translation gives CASSLAGGQGHQPQHF.

The CDR3: CASSYSTITDTQYF. As DNA, the CDR3 is TGTGCCAGCAGTTACTCGACAATCACAGATACGCAGTATTTT. V is TRBV6-5 and J is TRBJ2-3; no clear D gene. The CDR3 has 14 amino acids. The V gene's germline CDR1 is MNHEY and CDR2 SVGAGI. The ends were cut back, 0 bases at V and 2 bases at J, with 6 bases in the middle.